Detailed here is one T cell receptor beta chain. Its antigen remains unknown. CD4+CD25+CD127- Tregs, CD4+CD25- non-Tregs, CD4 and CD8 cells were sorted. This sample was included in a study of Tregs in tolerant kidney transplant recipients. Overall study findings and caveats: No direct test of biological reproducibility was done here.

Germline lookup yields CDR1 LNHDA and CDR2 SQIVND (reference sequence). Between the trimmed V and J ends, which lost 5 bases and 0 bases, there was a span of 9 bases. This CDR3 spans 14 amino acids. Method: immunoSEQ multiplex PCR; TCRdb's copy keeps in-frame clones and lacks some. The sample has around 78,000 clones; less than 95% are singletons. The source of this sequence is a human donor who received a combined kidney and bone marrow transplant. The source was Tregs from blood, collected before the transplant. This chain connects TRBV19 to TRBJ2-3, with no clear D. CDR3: CASSPTASTDTQYF. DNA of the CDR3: TGTGCCAGTAGTCCCACCGCAAGCACAGATACGCAGTATTTT.